These 17 T cell receptor beta chains share one sample of origin, sequenced in a study of cytomegalovirus exposure and HLA in healthy donors. Vbeta (60) and Jbeta (13) primers were used in the PCR. The method was immunoSEQ multiplex PCR; TCRdb's version includes in-frame clones alone and lacks a portion of them. The sample gives around 100,000 clones, around 83% of which show up once; 20% to 25% is in the top ten. The material sequenced was PBMCs. The source of these receptors is a man aged 25-40 years in good health and CMV-seropositive.

This chain connects TRBV2 to TRBJ2-7, with 11 bases aligning to TRBD1. Germline V gene data show CDR1 as SNHLY and CDR2 as FYNNEI. The CDR3 contains 14 residues. The V and J ends lost 6 bases and 5 bases, in that order; junction bases with no gene match: 6. CDR3 coding DNA: TGTGCCAGCAGCGGGGACAGGGGGATCAACGAGCAGTACTTC. This sequence encodes CASSGDRGINEQYF.

The chain combines TRBV5-4 with TRBJ2-7; tentative D call: TRBD2 (6 bases). This CDR3 has 13 amino acids. The V end lost 0 bases, the J end lost 5 bases, and 9 bases lay between the germline ends. CDR1 and CDR2 from the germline V gene are SGHNT and YYREEE (reference sequence). The CDR3 DNA reads as TGTGCCAGCAGCTTGGAATGGGGGGACGAGCAGTACGTC. This codes for CASSLEWGDEQYV.

The chain is built from TRBV30 and TRBJ1-5; TRBD1 matches at 7 bases. Germline V lookup: CDR1 GTSNPN, CDR2 SVGIG (reference sequence). J gave up 2 bases and V 5 bases, and 3 bases lay outside the gene matches. The CDR3 has 13 residues. In DNA, the CDR3 is TGTGCCTGGGCAGGGGGTGGCAATCAGCCCCAGCATTTT. This codes for CAWAGGGNQPQHF. Complete variable domain (other parts from reference TRBV30 and TRBJ1-5): SQTIHQWPATLVQPVGSPLSLECTVEGTSNPNLYWYRQAAGRGLQLLFYSVGIGQISSEVPQNLSASRPQDRQFILSSKKLLLSDSGFYLCAWAGGGNQPQHFGDGTRLSIL.

The chain has TRBV6-1 and TRBJ1-5; unclear D gene. The CDR3 is 13 residues long. The germline V gene has CDR1 MNHNS and CDR2 SASEGT. V lost 6 bases, J lost 7 bases, and 13 bases lay in between. CDR3 protein: CASSTFPFQPQHF. CDR3 coding DNA: TGTGCCAGCAGCACTTTCCCATTCCAGCCCCAGCATTTT.

V gene TRBV5-1 combines with J gene TRBJ2-5; D might be TRBD1 (6 bases). The V gene lost 0 bases and the J gene lost 5 bases, with 11 bases spanning the gap. The CDR3 consists of 14 residues. CDR1 SGHRS and CDR2 YFSETQ come from the germline V gene. CDR3 loop: CASSLVGAWETQYF. Written as DNA, the CDR3 is TGCGCCAGCAGCTTGGTGGGGGCGTGGGAGACCCAGTACTTC.

The chain carries TRBV6-5 and TRBJ2-1; 10 bases fit TRBD2. Germline CDR1 is MNHEY and CDR2 is SVGAGI. V trimming: 7 bases; J trimming: 8 bases; junction bases outside the gene matches: 11. The CDR3 has 15 amino acids. CDR3 DNA: TGTGCCAGCACCGAGACCGTGGGACTAGCGTATGAGCAGTTCTTC. This gives the protein CASTETVGLAYEQFF.

The chain uses TRBV29-1 and TRBJ2-6; TRBD1 matches 8 bases. Losses at the gene ends were 5 bases for V and 0 bases for J; bases not matched to a gene: 3. This CDR3 contains 15 residues. The germline V gene has CDR1 SQVTM and CDR2 ANQGSEA. CDR3 nucleotide sequence: TGCAGCGTTAACGGACAGGGCTCTGGGGCCAACGTCCTGACTTTC. Protein: CSVNGQGSGANVLTF.

The V call is TRBV11-2, the J call TRBJ2-1; 8 bases map to TRBD2. J was trimmed by 4 bases and V by 2 bases; bases with no gene match: 7. The germline V gene encodes CDR1 SGHAT and CDR2 FQNNGV. This CDR3 has 16 residues. In DNA, the CDR3 is TGTGCCAGCAGCTTACGCGGGGGGCGGGAGTACAATGAGCAGTTCTTC. It is translated as CASSLRGGREYNEQFF.

V gene TRBV5-6 combines with J gene TRBJ2-7; tentative D call: TRBD1 (6 bases). Looked up from germline, CDR1 is SGHDT and CDR2 is YYEEEE. This CDR3 is 15 amino acids long. Trimming cost V 4 bases and J 4 bases, with 18 bases left between them. As DNA, the CDR3 is TGTGCCAGCAGCCTCCGAGGGGGAGTGATTTACGAGCAGTACGTC. This encodes CASSLRGGVIYEQYV.

This sequence joins TRBV25-1 and TRBJ1-1, with 8 bases that match TRBD1. CDR3 length: 16 amino acids. Per the germline V gene, CDR1 is MGHDK and CDR2 is SYGVNS. The V segment lost 4 bases and the J segment 7 bases; nucleotides outside the gene matches: 14. The CDR3, as DNA: TGTGCCAGCAGTGGGCTGGGTGGCAGGGGGCCGAGTGAAGCTTTCTTT. Amino acid sequence: CASSGLGGRGPSEAFF.

The V and J genes are TRBV9 and TRBJ1-5; D is unclear. Trimming cost V 0 bases and J 7 bases, with 14 bases left between them. Germline V gene sequence: CDR1 SGDLS, CDR2 YYNGEE. This CDR3 is built from 15 residues. The CDR3 DNA is TGTGCCAGCAGCGTAGATCTGGGGTCGGGACAGCCCCAGCATTTT. Encoded protein: CASSVDLGSGQPQHF.

The V gene is TRBV7-9, the J gene TRBJ2-2, with D perhaps matching TRBD1 (6 bases). The CDR3 consists of 15 residues. The V gene's germline CDR1 is SEHNR and CDR2 FQNEAQ (reference sequence). V lost 4 bases and J lost 4, with 13 bases in between. The CDR3 DNA reads as TGTGCCAGCAGCTCGACAGGTGACCCCACCGGGGAGCTGTTTTTT. Its translation: CASSSTGDPTGELFF.

The J gene is TRBJ1-6, the V gene TRBV7-9, with 7 bases that match TRBD1. CDR1 and CDR2 from the germline V gene are SEHNR and FQNEAQ (reference sequence). With V trimmed by 5 bases and J by 6 bases, 7 bases remained unmatched. The CDR3 loop spans 15 amino acids. This CDR3 is CASSRDREANSPLHF. In nucleotides, the CDR3 is TGTGCCAGCAGCCGCGACAGGGAGGCTAATTCACCCCTCCACTTT.

The gene calls are TRBV10-3 and TRBJ2-3, with 8 nucleotides matching TRBD1. V dropped 4 bases and J dropped 2; count of bases not matched to a gene: 11. Germline CDR1 ENHRY, CDR2 SYGVKD. This CDR3 is built from 17 residues. The CDR3 sequence is CAISATGATGATDTQYF. The DNA for the CDR3 is TGTGCCATCAGTGCGACAGGGGCCACCGGGGCCACAGATACGCAGTATTTT.

V is TRBV30 and J is TRBJ2-1; tentative D call: TRBD2 (6 bases). From germline, CDR1 is GTSNPN and CDR2 SVGIG (reference sequence). The CDR3 consists of 16 residues. V was cut by 3 bases and J by 4 bases, with 19 bases left in between. The chain's CDR3 is CAWSPFGGGAYNEQFF. For the CDR3, the DNA is TGTGCCTGGAGCCCCTTTGGGGGAGGAGCTTACAATGAGCAGTTCTTC.

V is TRBV5-8 and J is TRBJ1-2; D is ambiguous. V was trimmed by 2 bases and J by 2 bases, leaving 7 bases between them. Germline assignment: CDR1 SGHTS and CDR2 YDEGEE. The CDR3 is 13 amino acids. CDR3 DNA sequence: TGTGCCAGCAGCTTCGGGATGAACTATGGCTACACCTTC. It specifies CASSFGMNYGYTF. The full variable domain, rest sourced from reference TRBV5-8 and TRBJ1-2, is EAGVTQSPTHLIKTRGQQATLRCSPISGHTSVYWYQQALGLGLQFLLWYDEGEERNRGNFPPRFSGRQFPNYSSELNVNALELEDSALYLCASSFGMNYGYTFGSGTRLTVV.

The chain employs TRBV5-1 and TRBJ1-1, with a weak D call TRBD1 (5 bases). V lost 0 bases to trimming and J lost 4 bases, with 13 bases between them. The CDR3 totals 15 residues. Germline values: CDR1 SGHRS, CDR2 YFSETQ. The CDR3 region has the DNA TGCGCCAGCAGCTTGGCCGTGGGGGGAGGCACTGAAGCTTTCTTT. Its translation: CASSLAVGGGTEAFF.